The 22 T cell receptor beta chains presented below share a single source sample, sequenced in a study of blood T cell repertoires in COVID-19. Assay used: immunoSEQ multiplex PCR; TCRdb lists only in-frame clones, some missing. The data contain 470,000 or so clones, approximately 83% of them singletons. What was sequenced was peripheral blood. The origin of the receptors is a human donor in a cohort sampled during active COVID-19.

This clone was seen a few times. The chain has TRBV19 and TRBJ1-5; D remains ambiguous. This CDR3 has 14 residues. The V gene's germline CDR1 is LNHDA and CDR2 SQIVND (reference sequence). V lost 5 bases, J lost 7 bases, and 15 bases lay in between. CDR3 sequence: CASSGGPTQQPQHF. For the CDR3, the DNA is TGTGCCAGTAGTGGAGGGCCCACTCAGCAGCCCCAGCATTTT.

The rearrangement links TRBV19 to TRBJ2-5, with a weak D call TRBD2 (5 bases). CDR3 size: 14 residues. Trimming cost V 5 bases and J 5 bases, with 15 bases left between them. In germline, CDR1 is LNHDA, CDR2 SQIVND (reference sequence). The DNA for the CDR3 is TGTGCCAGTAGTTTCGGAAGTGCGGGCGAGACCCAGTACTTC. Translation: CASSFGSAGETQYF.

The DNA of the CDR3 is TGTGCCAGCAGGCGGGACAGGGAAAAACTGTTTTTT. Translated: CASRRDREKLFF. The V and J genes are TRBV6-5 and TRBJ1-4; 8 bases align to TRBD1. This CDR3 is built from 12 residues. Germline V gene lookup returns CDR1 MNHEY and CDR2 SVGAGI. The V gene end was trimmed by 6 bases and the J gene end by 8 bases; junction bases not matched to a gene: 2.

The chain recombines TRBV9 with TRBJ2-7; the D gene is possibly TRBD2 (5 bases). CDR1 SGDLS and CDR2 YYNGEE come from the germline V gene. The CDR3 runs to 14 residues. The ends were cut back, 0 bases at V and 2 bases at J, with 9 bases in the middle. DNA of the CDR3: TGTGCCAGCAGCGTAGGGACTTTCGCCTACGAGCAGTACTTC. As protein: CASSVGTFAYEQYF.

This clone appeared a single time. This chain links TRBV5-1 with TRBJ2-3, with 8 bases matching TRBD2. Per the germline V gene, CDR1 is SGHRS and CDR2 is YFSETQ. The trim removed 0 bases at V and 6 bases at J, leaving 9 bases unmatched. There are 16 residues in the CDR3. The CDR3 DNA is TGCGCCAGCAGCTTGGCTCCTAGCGGGCCACAGGATACGCAGTATTTT. This gives the protein CASSLAPSGPQDTQYF.

Details on this clone: The sample contains more than one DNA sequence encoding this CDR3. The V gene is TRBV19, the J gene TRBJ1-1; D is uncertain. Germline CDR1 and CDR2: LNHDA and SQIVND (reference sequence). This CDR3 is built from 12 residues. V was shortened by 5 bases and J by 4 bases, with 8 bases between the two germline ends. The CDR3 bases are TGTGCCAGTAGTCGGCGGGGCACTGAAGCTTTCTTT. Its protein product is CASSRRGTEAFF.

This chain joins TRBV6-5 and TRBJ2-1; 8 nucleotides align to TRBD2. After removal of 2 bases from V and 7 bases from J, the junction contained 10 bases not matched to a gene. CDR3 length: 16 residues. Germline V gene sequence: CDR1 MNHEY, CDR2 SVGAGI. Here the CDR3 DNA reads TGTGCCAGCAGTTACGGGGTCGGGGGGGGAAGAAATGAGCAGTTCTTC. It specifies CASSYGVGGGRNEQFF.

The V gene is TRBV7-9, the J gene TRBJ2-7; 8 positions agree with TRBD1. Losses at the gene ends were 3 bases for V and 5 bases for J; bases not matched to a gene: 9. CDR3 length: 15 residues. Germline assignment: CDR1 SEHNR and CDR2 FQNEAQ (reference sequence). CDR3 amino acids: CASSFQPGQADEQYF. For the CDR3, the DNA is TGTGCCAGCAGCTTCCAACCGGGACAGGCGGACGAGCAGTACTTC.

In the case of this clone: In the same sample, other DNA sequences code for this CDR3. The chain links TRBV11-2 to TRBJ1-2; D is unresolved. The CDR3 is 13 amino acids. Trimming stripped 3 bases from V and 2 bases from J, with 7 bases between. Germline lookup yields CDR1 SGHAT and CDR2 FQNNGV. Here the CDR3 reads CASSLGQNYGYTF. The CDR3 DNA follows: TGTGCCAGCAGCTTGGGCCAGAACTATGGCTACACCTTC. Full variable domain (missing parts from reference TRBV11-2 and TRBJ1-2): EAGVAQSPRYKIIEKRQSVAFWCNPISGHATLYWYQQILGQGPKLLIQFQNNGVVDDSQLPKDRFSAERLKGVDSTLKIQPAKLEDSAVYLCASSLGQNYGYTFGSGTRLTVV.

The V and J genes are TRBV19 and TRBJ2-7; 8 nucleotides align to TRBD2. V was pared by 5 bases and J by 5 bases, with 8 bases of the junction left unmatched. The germline V gene encodes CDR1 LNHDA and CDR2 SQIVND (reference sequence). There are 14 residues in the CDR3. In DNA form, the CDR3 reads TGTGCCAGTAGTCCAGCGGGAGATCGGCACGAGCAGTACTTC. It yields the protein CASSPAGDRHEQYF.

The chain uses TRBV24-1 and TRBJ2-1; TRBD2 agrees at 10 bases. This CDR3 region has 15 residues. The trim removed 6 bases at V and 2 bases at J, leaving 3 bases unmatched. The V gene's germline CDR1 is KGHDR and CDR2 SFDVKD. The CDR3 loop is CATSIAGGTYNEQFF. The CDR3 DNA follows: TGTGCCACCAGTATAGCGGGAGGAACCTACAATGAGCAGTTCTTC.

The chain uses TRBV19 and TRBJ1-2; D perhaps matches TRBD1 (6 bases). This CDR3 contains 14 residues. V was shortened by 6 bases and J by 4 bases, with 15 bases between the two germline ends. Germline assignment: CDR1 LNHDA and CDR2 SQIVND (reference sequence). CDR3 in DNA: TGTGCCAGTAGGGGTCGGGACACGGGCTATGGCTACACCTTC. Translation: CASRGRDTGYGYTF.

This chain joins TRBV12-3 or TRBV12-4 and TRBJ1-2; the D is unclear. V dropped 5 bases and J dropped 7 bases, with 11 bases sitting between them. The CDR3 loop spans 12 amino acids. The chain's CDR3 is CASSTWEAGYTF. The CDR3 coding sequence is TGTGCCAGCAGTACCTGGGAGGCTGGCTACACCTTC.

This clone was found a few times. For the CDR3, the DNA is TGCGCCAGCAGCCAAGATCCCCTGACAGGGACCCTCTACGAGCAGTACTTC. This codes for CASSQDPLTGTLYEQYF. V usage is TRBV4-1 and J usage is TRBJ2-7, with 7 nucleotides matching TRBD1. This CDR3 has 17 residues. V trimming: 0 bases; J trimming: 3 bases; junction bases outside the gene matches: 11. Germline CDR1 MGHRA, CDR2 YSYEKL.

The chain uses TRBV6-5 and TRBJ2-3; no reliable D call. The germline V and J ends were trimmed by 4 bases and 0 bases, with 8 bases remaining between them. This CDR3 contains 14 residues. Germline V lookup: CDR1 MNHEY, CDR2 SVGAGI. CDR3 residues: CASSFPSSTDTQYF. CDR3 coding DNA: TGTGCCAGCAGTTTCCCGTCTAGCACAGATACGCAGTATTTT.

The V gene is TRBV30, the J gene TRBJ2-7; 8 bases are shared with TRBD1. V lost 0 bases and J lost 1; bases outside the gene matches: 5. This CDR3 is built from 15 residues. The germline CDR1 and CDR2 sequences are GTSNPN and SVGIG (reference sequence). In nucleotides, the CDR3 is TGTGCCTGGAGTGTACCAGGGGGCTTTTCCTACGAGCAGTACTTC. It codes for CAWSVPGGFSYEQYF.

V is TRBV6-5 and J is TRBJ1-1, with unresolved D. This CDR3 has 14 amino acids. Trimming took 2 bases from V and 4 from J, leaving 11 bases between them. In germline, CDR1 is MNHEY, CDR2 SVGAGI. In nucleotides, the CDR3 is TGTGCCAGCAGTTACGAAGCACCATTCACTGAAGCTTTCTTT. This codes for CASSYEAPFTEAFF.

The V call is TRBV12-5, the J call TRBJ1-4; TRBD1 matches at 7 bases. V lost 5 bases and J lost 8; bases outside the gene matches: 8. Germline V lookup: CDR1 LGHNT, CDR2 FRNRAP. The CDR3 length is 14 residues. This chain's CDR3 is CASGLLGGGEKLFF. CDR3 nucleotide sequence: TGTGCTAGTGGTCTCCTAGGGGGCGGGGAAAAACTGTTTTTT. Supplemented by reference TRBV12-5 and TRBJ1-4, the full variable domain reads DARVTQTPRHKVTEMGQEVTMRCQPILGHNTVFWYRQTMMQGLELLAYFRNRAPLDDSGMPKDRFSAEMPDATLATLKIQPSEPRDSAVYFCASGLLGGGEKLFFGSGTQLSVL.

V gene TRBV7-9 combines with J gene TRBJ2-5; TRBD1 matches at 8 bases. The CDR3 is made up of 15 amino acids. Germline CDR1 and CDR2: SEHNR and FQNEAQ (reference sequence). The J segment lost 5 bases and the V segment lost 0 bases, leaving 5 bases of the junction unmatched. The CDR3 spells CASSLAQGAWETQYF. In DNA, the CDR3 is TGTGCCAGCAGCTTAGCGCAGGGGGCTTGGGAGACCCAGTACTTC.

This chain uses TRBV12-3 or TRBV12-4 with TRBJ1-2; the D gene is possibly TRBD1 (5 bases). V was pared by 6 bases and J by 5 bases, with 13 bases between. The CDR3 extends over 13 amino acids. CDR3 sequence reads: CASSLDSLYGYTF. The CDR3 DNA sequence: TGTGCCAGCAGCCTCGACAGCCTTTATGGCTACACCTTC.

To note about this clone: Distinct nucleotide sequences in the sample also encode this CDR3. The genes are TRBV19 and TRBJ1-5; 7 bases agree with TRBD1. Per the germline V gene, CDR1 is LNHDA and CDR2 is SQIVND (reference sequence). The CDR3 runs to 13 residues. V shed 4 bases, J shed 5 bases, and the junction held 2 bases outside the gene matches. The DNA of the CDR3 is TGTGCCAGTAGTACAGGGGGGTATCAGCCCCAGCATTTT. This gives the protein CASSTGGYQPQHF. The full variable domain, completed using reference TRBV19 and TRBJ1-5, is DGGITQSPKYLFRKEGQNVTLSCEQNLNHDAMYWYRQDPGQGLRLIYYSQIVNDFQKGDIAEGYSVSREKKESFPLTVTSAQKNPTAFYLCASSTGGYQPQHFGDGTRLSIL.

The rearrangement links TRBV27 to TRBJ1-2; 7 nucleotides agree with TRBD1. Germline V lookup: CDR1 MNHEY, CDR2 SMNVEV (reference sequence). The CDR3 contains 13 residues. With 2 bases clipped from V and 10 bases from J, the junction kept 7 bases outside the gene matches. The CDR3 here is CASSLGTARPYTF. CDR3 DNA sequence: TGTGCCAGCAGTTTAGGGACAGCTAGGCCCTACACCTTC.